A single sample gave rise to the 4 T cell receptor beta chains below, sequenced in a study of shared clonotypes between healthy human individuals. Clones were read by immunoSEQ multiplex PCR, and TCRdb kept only the in-frame ones, dropping some. The repertoire holds 750,000 to 1,000,000 clones, with over 90% as singletons. Selected positively for CCR7 and CD45RO-negative, naive CD8 cells excluded terminally differentiated effector memory CD45RA+ cells. The sequenced material came from naive CD8+ T cells sorted from blood. The receptors shown here come from a man aged 30 to 39 in good health.

The rearrangement links TRBV6-6 to TRBJ2-7; 9 nucleotides line up with TRBD2. The CDR3 loop spans 15 amino acids. In germline, CDR1 is MNHNY, CDR2 SVGAGI (reference sequence). V lost 6 bases to trimming and J lost 2 bases; unmatched junction nucleotides: 8. CDR3 protein: CASSPLAGRTYEQYF. CDR3 sequence (DNA): TGTGCCAGCAGCCCCCTAGCGGGGAGAACCTACGAGCAGTACTTC.

V and J are TRBV6-6 and TRBJ1-2; 10 bases agree with TRBD1. Germline V gene lookup returns CDR1 MNHNY and CDR2 SVGAGI (reference sequence). The CDR3 runs 14 residues. After removal of 10 bases from V and 5 bases from J, the junction contained 10 bases not matched to a gene. CDR3 bases: TGTGCCACCCTGGGACAGGGGTCGGTTTATGGCTACACCTTC. It specifies CATLGQGSVYGYTF.

The chain has TRBV9 and TRBJ2-7, with D possibly TRBD2 on 7 matching bases. The ends were cut back, 3 bases at V and 5 bases at J, with 12 bases in the middle. The germline gives CDR1 SGDLS, CDR2 YYNGEE. The CDR3 extends over 13 amino acids. The CDR3 spells CASSAWGGDEQYF. In DNA, the CDR3 is TGTGCCAGCAGCGCATGGGGGGGCGACGAGCAGTACTTC.

V gene TRBV7-2 combines with J gene TRBJ2-7; 8 bases line up with TRBD2. The CDR3 is 15 residues long. The junction had 8 bases not matched to a gene; V was cut back by 4 bases and J by 3 bases. CDR1 SGHTA and CDR2 FQGNSA come from the germline V gene. CDR3 amino acids: CASSSAGGGSYEQYF. The CDR3 coding sequence is TGTGCCAGCAGCTCGGCGGGAGGCGGGAGCTACGAGCAGTACTTC.